This T cell receptor beta chain comes out of a study of cytomegalovirus exposure and HLA in healthy donors. The PCR made use of 60 Vbeta and 13 Jbeta primers. The table came from immunoSEQ multiplex PCR; TCRdb's copy has only in-frame clones and leaves some out. This table holds 150,000 to 200,000 clones, around 83% found once. This CDR3 comprises 15 residues. Germline V lookup: CDR1 SGHVS, CDR2 FNYEAQ. The V and J ends lost 1 base and 6 bases, in that order; junction bases with no gene match: 2. This chain joins TRBV7-6 and TRBJ2-2, with TRBD2 identical over 10 bases. This TCR was recovered from a woman aged 18-29 years in good health and CMV-seronegative. Sequences were obtained from PBMCs. The CDR3 is CASSLGAGGAGELFF. In DNA, the CDR3 is TGTGCCAGCAGCTTAGGAGCGGGAGGGGCCGGGGAGCTGTTTTTT. Full variable domain (remainder filled in from reference TRBV7-6 and TRBJ2-2): GAGVSQSPRYKVTKRGQDVALRCDPISGHVSLYWYRQALGQGPEFLTYFNYEAQQDKSGLPNDRFSAERPEGSISTLTIQRTEQRDSAMYRCASSLGAGGAGELFFGEGSRLTVL.